Below, 4 T cell receptor beta chains from the same sample are listed, as sequenced in a study of Graves' ophthalmopathy and Graves' hyperthyroidism. As the template, RNA transcripts were used to amplify TCR beta CDR3 regions. HTBI primers were employed in first-round RT-PCR, then a second-round multiplex PCR followed. TCRdb re-called the multiplex PCR reads through MiXCR, storing one row per CDR3 protein. Of more than 300,000 distinct CDR3 sequences listed, 15% are singletons. Input material: peripheral blood. The receptors here all came from a woman between 18 and 29 years old with stable Graves' hyperthyroidism.

The chain combines TRBV19 with TRBJ1-5; no firm D call. Germline V gene data show CDR1 as LNHDA and CDR2 as SQIVND (reference sequence). Trimming took 2 bases from V and 0 from J, leaving 8 bases between them. This CDR3 region has 15 residues. CDR3 sequence reads: CASSITSYSNQPQHF. The CDR3 DNA reads TGTGCCAGTAGTATAACATCATATAGCAATCAGCCCCAGCATTTT.

This clonotype has ten or more counts. The V call is TRBV12-3 or TRBV12-4, the J call TRBJ2-5; D call uncertain. Trimming took 3 bases from V and 5 from J, leaving 13 bases between them. This CDR3 region has 14 residues. CDR3 DNA: TGTGCCAGCAGTTTCGGGCCAGTTGGTGAGACCCAGTACTTC. Translating it yields CASSFGPVGETQYF.

This clonotype appeared many times. The chain joins TRBV11-2 to TRBJ1-2; 12 bases are shared with TRBD1. The CDR3 totals 15 residues. The J segment lost 3 bases and the V segment lost 5 bases, leaving 4 bases of the junction unmatched. CDR1 is SGHAT and CDR2 is FQNNGV in the germline V gene. CDR3 DNA sequence: TGTGCCAGCAGCCTGGGACAGGGGGCCTACTATGGCTACACCTTC. Its protein product is CASSLGQGAYYGYTF. Combining the CDR3 with reference TRBV11-2 and TRBJ1-2 gives the whole variable domain EAGVAQSPRYKIIEKRQSVAFWCNPISGHATLYWYQQILGQGPKLLIQFQNNGVVDDSQLPKDRFSAERLKGVDSTLKIQPAKLEDSAVYLCASSLGQGAYYGYTFGSGTRLTVV.

This chain links TRBV6-1 with TRBJ1-5; no clear D gene. CDR3 length: 16 amino acids. The germline V gene encodes CDR1 MNHNS and CDR2 SASEGT. V lost 4 bases and J 0 bases, leaving 13 bases between the germline ends. This CDR3 reads CASSVTRPNSNQPQHF. In nucleotides, the CDR3 is TGTGCCAGCAGTGTTACAAGGCCTAATAGCAATCAGCCCCAGCATTTT.